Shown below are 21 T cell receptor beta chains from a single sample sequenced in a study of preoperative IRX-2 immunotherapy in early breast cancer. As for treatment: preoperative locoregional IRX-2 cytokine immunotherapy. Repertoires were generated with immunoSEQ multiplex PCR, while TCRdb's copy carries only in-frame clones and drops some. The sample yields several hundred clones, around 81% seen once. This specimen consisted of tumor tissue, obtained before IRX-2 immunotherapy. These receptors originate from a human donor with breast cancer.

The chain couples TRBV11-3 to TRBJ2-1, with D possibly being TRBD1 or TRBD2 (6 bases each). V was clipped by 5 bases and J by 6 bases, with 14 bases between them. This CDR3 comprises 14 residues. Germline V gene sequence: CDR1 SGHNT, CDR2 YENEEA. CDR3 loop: CASSPPPGANEQFF. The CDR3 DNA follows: TGTGCCAGCAGCCCACCCCCGGGGGCCAATGAGCAGTTCTTC.

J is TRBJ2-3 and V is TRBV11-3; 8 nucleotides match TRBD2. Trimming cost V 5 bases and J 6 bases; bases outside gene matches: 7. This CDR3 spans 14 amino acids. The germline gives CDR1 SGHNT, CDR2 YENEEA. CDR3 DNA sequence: TGTGCCAGCAGCGGGGGACTAGGTCACGATACGCAGTATTTT. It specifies CASSGGLGHDTQYF.

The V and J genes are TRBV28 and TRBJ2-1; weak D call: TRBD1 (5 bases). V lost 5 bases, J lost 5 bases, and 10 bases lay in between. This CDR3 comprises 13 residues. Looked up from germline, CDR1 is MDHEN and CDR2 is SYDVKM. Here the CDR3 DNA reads TGTGCCAGCAGTGAATTACAGGACAATGAGCAGTTCTTC. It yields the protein CASSELQDNEQFF.

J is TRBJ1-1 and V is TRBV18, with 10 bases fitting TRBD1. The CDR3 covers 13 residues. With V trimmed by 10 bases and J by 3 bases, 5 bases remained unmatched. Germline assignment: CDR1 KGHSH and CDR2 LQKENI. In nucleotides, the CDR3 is TGTGCCACCTTCGGGACAGGGGACACTGAAGCTTTCTTT. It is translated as CATFGTGDTEAFF.

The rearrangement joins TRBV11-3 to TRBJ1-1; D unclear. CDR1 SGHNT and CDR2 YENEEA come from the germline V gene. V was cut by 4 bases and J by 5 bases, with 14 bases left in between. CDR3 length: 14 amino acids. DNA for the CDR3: TGTGCCAGCAGCTCCCCCTCGGCGGGAACTGAAGCTTTCTTT. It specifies CASSSPSAGTEAFF. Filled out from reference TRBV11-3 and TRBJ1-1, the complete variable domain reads EAGVVQSPRYKIIEKKQPVAFWCNPISGHNTLYWYLQNLGQGPELLIRYENEEAVDDSQLPKDRFSAERLKGVDSTLKIQPAELGDSAVYLCASSSPSAGTEAFFGQGTRLTVV.

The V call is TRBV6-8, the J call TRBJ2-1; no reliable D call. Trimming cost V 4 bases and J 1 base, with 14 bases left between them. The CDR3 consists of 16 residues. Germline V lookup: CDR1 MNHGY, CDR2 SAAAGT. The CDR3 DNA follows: TGTGCCAGCAGTTCGACTCAACCCCTTTCCTACAATGAGCAGTTCTTC. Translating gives CASSSTQPLSYNEQFF.

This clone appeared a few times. CDR3 residues: CASSIGGNPEATEAFF. CDR3 bases: TGTGCCAGTAGTATAGGGGGCAACCCCGAGGCCACTGAAGCTTTCTTT. The chain links TRBV19 to TRBJ1-1, with D maybe TRBD1 (5 bases). Looked up from germline, CDR1 is LNHDA and CDR2 is SQIVND (reference sequence). V gave up 1 base and J gave up 4 bases, with 16 bases separating them. CDR3 length equals 16 residues.

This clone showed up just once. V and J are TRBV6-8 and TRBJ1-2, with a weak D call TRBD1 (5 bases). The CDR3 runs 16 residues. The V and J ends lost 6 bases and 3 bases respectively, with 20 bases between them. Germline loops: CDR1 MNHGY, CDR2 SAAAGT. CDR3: CASSPGRLTRDYGYTF. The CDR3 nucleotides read TGTGCCAGCAGCCCGGGACGCCTAACACGGGACTATGGCTACACCTTC.

CDR3 bases: TGTGCCAGCAGTTACCCCCCAGTAGGGGATCAGCCCCAGCATTTT. This gives the protein CASSYPPVGDQPQHF. The J gene is TRBJ1-5, the V gene TRBV6-8, with a tentative D call TRBD1 (5 bases). Germline V gene lookup returns CDR1 MNHGY and CDR2 SAAAGT. V dropped 2 bases and J dropped 5 bases, with 13 bases sitting between them. This CDR3 is 15 amino acids long.

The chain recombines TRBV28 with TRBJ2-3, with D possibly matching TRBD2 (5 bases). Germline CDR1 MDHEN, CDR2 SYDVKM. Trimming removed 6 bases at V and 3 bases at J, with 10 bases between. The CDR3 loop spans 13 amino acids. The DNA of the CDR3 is TGTGCCAGCAGGAAGGACTTAACAGATACGCAGTATTTT. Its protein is CASRKDLTDTQYF.

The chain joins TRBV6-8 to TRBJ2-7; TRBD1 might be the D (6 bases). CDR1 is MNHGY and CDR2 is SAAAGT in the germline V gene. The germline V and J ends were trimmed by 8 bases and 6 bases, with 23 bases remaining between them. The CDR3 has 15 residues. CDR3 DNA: TGTGCCAGCGGCTCCTTGACAGGTGTGGTGGGCGAGCAGTACTTC. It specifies CASGSLTGVVGEQYF.

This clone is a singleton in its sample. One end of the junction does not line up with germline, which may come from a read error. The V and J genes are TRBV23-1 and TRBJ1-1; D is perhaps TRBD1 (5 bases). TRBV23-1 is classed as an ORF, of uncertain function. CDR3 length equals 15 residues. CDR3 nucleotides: TGCGCCAGCAGCTGGATTCCGGGGGAGAACACTGAAACTTTCTTT. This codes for CASSWIPGENTETFF.

CDR3 residues: CASSLVGVTEAFF. CDR3 DNA: TGTGCCAGCAGCTTAGTTGGGGTGACTGAAGCTTTCTTT. The rearrangement joins TRBV7-2 to TRBJ1-1; unclear D gene. Trimming removed 1 base at V and 5 bases at J, with 8 bases between. CDR3 length: 13 amino acids. Germline assignment: CDR1 SGHTA and CDR2 FQGNSA.

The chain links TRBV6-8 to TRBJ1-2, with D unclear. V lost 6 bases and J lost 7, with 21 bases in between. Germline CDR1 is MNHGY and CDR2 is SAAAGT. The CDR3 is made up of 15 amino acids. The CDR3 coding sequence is TGTGCCAGCAGCCAAGACCCGGTCGCGGCTGGTGGCTACACCTTC. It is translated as CASSQDPVAAGGYTF.

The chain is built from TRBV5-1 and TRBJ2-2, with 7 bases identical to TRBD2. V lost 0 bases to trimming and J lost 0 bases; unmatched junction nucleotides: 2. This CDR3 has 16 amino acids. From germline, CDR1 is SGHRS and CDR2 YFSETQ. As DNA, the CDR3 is TGCGCCAGCAGCTTGGCCGGGAGGTCGAACACCGGGGAGCTGTTTTTT. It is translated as CASSLAGRSNTGELFF.

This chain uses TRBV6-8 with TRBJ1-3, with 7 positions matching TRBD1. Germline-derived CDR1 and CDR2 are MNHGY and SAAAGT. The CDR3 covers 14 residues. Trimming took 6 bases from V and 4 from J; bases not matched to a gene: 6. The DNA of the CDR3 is TGTGCCAGCAGCACAAGGGGGCCGGGAAACACCATATATTTT. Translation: CASSTRGPGNTIYF.

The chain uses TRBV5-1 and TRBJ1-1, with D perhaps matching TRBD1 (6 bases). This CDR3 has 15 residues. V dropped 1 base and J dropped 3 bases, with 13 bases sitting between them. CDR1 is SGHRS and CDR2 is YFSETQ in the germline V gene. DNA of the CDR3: TGCGCCAGCAGCTTGCTTACAGGGTCGGACACTGAAGCTTTCTTT. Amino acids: CASSLLTGSDTEAFF.

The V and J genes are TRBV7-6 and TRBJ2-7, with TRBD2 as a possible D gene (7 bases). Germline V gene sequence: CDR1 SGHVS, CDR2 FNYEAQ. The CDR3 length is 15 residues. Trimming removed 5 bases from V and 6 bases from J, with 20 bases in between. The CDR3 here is CASSTGQNTGGEQYV. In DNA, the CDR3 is TGTGCCAGCAGCACCGGACAGAATACGGGAGGCGAGCAGTACGTC.

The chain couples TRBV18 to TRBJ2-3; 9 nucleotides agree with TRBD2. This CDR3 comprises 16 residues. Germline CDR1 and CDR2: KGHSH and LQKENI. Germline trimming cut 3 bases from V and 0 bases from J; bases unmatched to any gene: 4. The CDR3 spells CASSPMTSGSTDTQYF. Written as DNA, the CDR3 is TGTGCCAGCTCACCTATGACTAGCGGTAGCACAGATACGCAGTATTTT.

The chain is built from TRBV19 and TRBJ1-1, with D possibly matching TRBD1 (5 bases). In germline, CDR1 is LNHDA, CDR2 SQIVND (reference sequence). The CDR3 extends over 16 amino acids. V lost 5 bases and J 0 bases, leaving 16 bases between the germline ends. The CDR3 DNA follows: TGTGCCAGTAGTCCAGGGATTAAACGGGTGAACACTGAAGCTTTCTTT. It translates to CASSPGIKRVNTEAFF.

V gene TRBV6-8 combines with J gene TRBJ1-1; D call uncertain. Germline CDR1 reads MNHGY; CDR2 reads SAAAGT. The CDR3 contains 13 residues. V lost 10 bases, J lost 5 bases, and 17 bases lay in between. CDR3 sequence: CAIGREVGTEAFF. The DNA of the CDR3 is TGTGCCATCGGAAGGGAAGTAGGAACTGAAGCTTTCTTT.